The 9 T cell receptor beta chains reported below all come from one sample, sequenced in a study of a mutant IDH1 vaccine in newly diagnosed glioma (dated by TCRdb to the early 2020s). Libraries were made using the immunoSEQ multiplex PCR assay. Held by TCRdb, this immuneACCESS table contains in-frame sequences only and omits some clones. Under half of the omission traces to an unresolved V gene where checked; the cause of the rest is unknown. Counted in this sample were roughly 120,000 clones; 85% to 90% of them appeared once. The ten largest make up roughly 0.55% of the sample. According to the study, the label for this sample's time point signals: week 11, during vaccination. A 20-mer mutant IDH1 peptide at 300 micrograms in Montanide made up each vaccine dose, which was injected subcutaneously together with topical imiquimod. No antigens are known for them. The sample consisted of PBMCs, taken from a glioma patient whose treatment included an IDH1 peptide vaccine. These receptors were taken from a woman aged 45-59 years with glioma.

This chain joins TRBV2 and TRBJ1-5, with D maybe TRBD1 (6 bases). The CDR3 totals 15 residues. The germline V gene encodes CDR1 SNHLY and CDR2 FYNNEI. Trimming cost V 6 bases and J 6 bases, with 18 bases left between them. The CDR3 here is CASSSGVGGAQPQHF. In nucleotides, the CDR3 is TGTGCCAGCAGCTCAGGGGTTGGAGGCGCTCAGCCCCAGCATTTT.

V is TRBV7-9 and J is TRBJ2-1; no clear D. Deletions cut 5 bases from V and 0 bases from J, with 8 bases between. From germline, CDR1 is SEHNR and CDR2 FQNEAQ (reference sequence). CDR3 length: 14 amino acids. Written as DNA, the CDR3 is TGTGCCAGCAGCCCCCGGAGCTCCTACAATGAGCAGTTCTTC. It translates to CASSPRSSYNEQFF.

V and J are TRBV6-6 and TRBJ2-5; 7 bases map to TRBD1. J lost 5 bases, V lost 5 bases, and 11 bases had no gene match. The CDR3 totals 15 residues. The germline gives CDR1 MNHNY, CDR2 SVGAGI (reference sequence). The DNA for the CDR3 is TGTGCCAGCAGTACAAGCAGGGGGTCTGGGGAGACCCAGTACTTC. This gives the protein CASSTSRGSGETQYF.

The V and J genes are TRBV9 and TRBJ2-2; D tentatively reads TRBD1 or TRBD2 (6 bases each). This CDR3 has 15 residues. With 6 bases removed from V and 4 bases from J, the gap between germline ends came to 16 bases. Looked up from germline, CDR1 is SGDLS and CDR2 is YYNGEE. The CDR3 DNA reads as TGTGCCAGCACCCGGGGGCACACAGGCACCGGGGAGCTGTTTTTT. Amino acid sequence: CASTRGHTGTGELFF.

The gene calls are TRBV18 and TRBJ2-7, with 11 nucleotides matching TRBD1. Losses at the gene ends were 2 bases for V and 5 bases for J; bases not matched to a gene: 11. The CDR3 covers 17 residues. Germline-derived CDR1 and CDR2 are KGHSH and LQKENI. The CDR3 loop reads CASSPGYLRDRGNEQYF. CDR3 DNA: TGTGCCAGCTCACCAGGCTACCTCCGGGACAGGGGGAACGAGCAGTACTTC.

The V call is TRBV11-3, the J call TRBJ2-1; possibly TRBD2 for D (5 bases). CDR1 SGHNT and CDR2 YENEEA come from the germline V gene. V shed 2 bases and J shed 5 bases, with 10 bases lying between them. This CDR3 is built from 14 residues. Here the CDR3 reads CASSLTRADNEQFF. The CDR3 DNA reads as TGTGCCAGCAGCTTAACGCGGGCCGACAATGAGCAGTTCTTC.

The CDR3 loop is CASSVGSYSGNTIYF. The CDR3 bases are TGTGCCAGCAGCGTAGGCAGCTACTCTGGAAACACCATATATTTT. This chain uses TRBV9 with TRBJ1-3; D gene uncertain. Per the germline V gene, CDR1 is SGDLS and CDR2 is YYNGEE. This CDR3 is built from 15 residues. Trimming shortened V by 0 bases and J by 0 bases, and 7 bases separated the two germline ends. Based on the CDR3 plus reference TRBV9 and TRBJ1-3, the full variable domain is DSGVTQTPKHLITATGQRVTLRCSPRSGDLSVYWYQQSLDQGLQFLIQYYNGEERAKGNILERFSAQQFPDLHSELNLSSLELGDSALYFCASSVGSYSGNTIYFGEGSWLTVV.

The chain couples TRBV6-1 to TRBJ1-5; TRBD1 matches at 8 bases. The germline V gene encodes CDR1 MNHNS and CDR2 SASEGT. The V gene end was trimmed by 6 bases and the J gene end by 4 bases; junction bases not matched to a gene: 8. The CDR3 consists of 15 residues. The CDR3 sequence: CASSATGVGNQPQHF. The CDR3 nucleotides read TGTGCCAGCAGCGCGACAGGGGTGGGGAATCAGCCCCAGCATTTT.

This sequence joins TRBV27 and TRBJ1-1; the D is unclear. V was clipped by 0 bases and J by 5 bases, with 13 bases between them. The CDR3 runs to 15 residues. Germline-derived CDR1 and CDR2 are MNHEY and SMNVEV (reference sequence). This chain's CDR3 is CASSLSGRSRTEAFF. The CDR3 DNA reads TGTGCCAGCAGTTTATCGGGAAGGAGTCGGACTGAAGCTTTCTTT.